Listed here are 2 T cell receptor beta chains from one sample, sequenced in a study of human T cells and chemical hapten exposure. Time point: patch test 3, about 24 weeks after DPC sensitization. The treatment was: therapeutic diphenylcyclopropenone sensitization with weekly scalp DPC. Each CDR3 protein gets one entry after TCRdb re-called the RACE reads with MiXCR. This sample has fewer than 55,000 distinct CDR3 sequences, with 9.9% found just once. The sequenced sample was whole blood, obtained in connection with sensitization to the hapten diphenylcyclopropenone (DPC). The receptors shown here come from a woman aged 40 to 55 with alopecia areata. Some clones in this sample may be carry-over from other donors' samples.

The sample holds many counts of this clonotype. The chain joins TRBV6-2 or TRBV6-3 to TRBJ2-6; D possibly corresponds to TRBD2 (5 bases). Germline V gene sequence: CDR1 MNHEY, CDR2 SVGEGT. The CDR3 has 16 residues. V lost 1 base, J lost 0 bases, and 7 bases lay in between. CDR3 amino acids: CASSYFGDSGANVLTF. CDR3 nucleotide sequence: TGTGCCAGCAGTTACTTCGGGGACTCTGGGGCCAACGTCCTGACTTTC.

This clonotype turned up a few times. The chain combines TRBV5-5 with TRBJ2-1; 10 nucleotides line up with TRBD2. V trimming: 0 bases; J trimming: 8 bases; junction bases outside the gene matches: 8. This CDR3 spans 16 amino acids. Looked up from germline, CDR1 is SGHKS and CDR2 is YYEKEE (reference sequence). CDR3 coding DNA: TGTGCCAGCAGCTTGGCCCCGGCTAGCGGGGGTTATGAGCAGTTCTTC. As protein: CASSLAPASGGYEQFF.